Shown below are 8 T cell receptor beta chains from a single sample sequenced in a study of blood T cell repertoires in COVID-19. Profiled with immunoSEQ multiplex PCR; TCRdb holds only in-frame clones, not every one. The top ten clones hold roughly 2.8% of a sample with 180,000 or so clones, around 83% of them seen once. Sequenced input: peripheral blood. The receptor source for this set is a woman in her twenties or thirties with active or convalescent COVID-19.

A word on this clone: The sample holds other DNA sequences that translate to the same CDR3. The CDR3 nucleotides read TGTGCCAGCAGTCTAGCGGGAGGGTACAATGAGCAGTTCTTC. Amino acid sequence: CASSLAGGYNEQFF. The chain uses TRBV27 and TRBJ2-1; TRBD2 agrees at 12 bases. Germline trimming cut 5 bases from V and 4 bases from J; bases unmatched to any gene: 0. The CDR3 runs 14 residues. Germline V gene data show CDR1 as MNHEY and CDR2 as SMNVEV (reference sequence).

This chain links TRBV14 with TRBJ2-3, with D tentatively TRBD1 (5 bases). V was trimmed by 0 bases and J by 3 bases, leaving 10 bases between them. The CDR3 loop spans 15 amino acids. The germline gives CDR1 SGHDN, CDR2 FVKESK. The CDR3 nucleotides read TGTGCCAGCAGCCAAGATCTCCGGACAACAGATACGCAGTATTTT. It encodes CASSQDLRTTDTQYF.

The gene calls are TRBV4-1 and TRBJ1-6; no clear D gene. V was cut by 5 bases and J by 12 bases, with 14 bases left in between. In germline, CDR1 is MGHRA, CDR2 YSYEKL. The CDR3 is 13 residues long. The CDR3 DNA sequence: TGCGCCAGCAGCAATCTAAACCGGGAACCCCTCCACTTT. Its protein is CASSNLNREPLHF.

CDR3 region: CASSRGQGQQETQYF. CDR3 in DNA: TGTGCCAGCAGCCGGGGACAAGGACAGCAAGAGACCCAGTACTTC. The J gene is TRBJ2-5, the V gene TRBV5-4; possible D gene TRBD1, 6 bases. The CDR3 consists of 15 residues. Trimming took off 4 bases at V and 2 bases at J, with 15 bases between the two ends. Germline-derived CDR1 and CDR2 are SGHNT and YYREEE (reference sequence).

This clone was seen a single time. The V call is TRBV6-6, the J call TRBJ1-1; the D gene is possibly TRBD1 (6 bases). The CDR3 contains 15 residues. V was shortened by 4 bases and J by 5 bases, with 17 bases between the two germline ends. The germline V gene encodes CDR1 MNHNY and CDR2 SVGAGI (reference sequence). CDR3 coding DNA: TGTGCCAGCAGTTTGGGACAAGGTTTTAGGACTGAAGCTTTCTTT. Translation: CASSLGQGFRTEAFF.

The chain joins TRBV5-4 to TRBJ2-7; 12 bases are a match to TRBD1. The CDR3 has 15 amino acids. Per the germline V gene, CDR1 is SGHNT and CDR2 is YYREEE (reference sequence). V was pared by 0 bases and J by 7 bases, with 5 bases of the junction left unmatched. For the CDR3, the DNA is TGTGCCAGCAGCTTGGGGGGACAGGGGGCATCGGAGCAGTACTTC. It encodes CASSLGGQGASEQYF.

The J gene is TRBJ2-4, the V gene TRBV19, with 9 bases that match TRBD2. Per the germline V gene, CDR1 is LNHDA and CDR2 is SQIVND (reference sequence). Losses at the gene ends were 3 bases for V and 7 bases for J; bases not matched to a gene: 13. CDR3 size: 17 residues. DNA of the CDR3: TGTGCCAGTAGTATGGGTAGCGGGGGTATACTAGCCAACATTCAGTACTTC. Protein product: CASSMGSGGILANIQYF.

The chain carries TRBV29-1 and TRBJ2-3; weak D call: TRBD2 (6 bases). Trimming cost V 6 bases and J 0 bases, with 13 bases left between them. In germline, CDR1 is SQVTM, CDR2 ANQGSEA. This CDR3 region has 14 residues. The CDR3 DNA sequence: TGCAGCGTCGAGGACTACTCTAGCACAGATACGCAGTATTTT. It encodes CSVEDYSSTDTQYF.